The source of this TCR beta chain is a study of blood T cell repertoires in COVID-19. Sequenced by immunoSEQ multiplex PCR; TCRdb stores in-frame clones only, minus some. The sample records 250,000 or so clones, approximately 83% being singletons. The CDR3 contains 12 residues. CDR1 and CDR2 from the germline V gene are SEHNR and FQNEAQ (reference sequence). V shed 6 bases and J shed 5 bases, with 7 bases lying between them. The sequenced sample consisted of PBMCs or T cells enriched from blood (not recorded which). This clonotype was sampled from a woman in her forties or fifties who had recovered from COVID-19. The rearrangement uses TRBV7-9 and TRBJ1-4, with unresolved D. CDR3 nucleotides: TGTGCCAGCAGGTCGGGGAATGAAAAACTGTTTTTT. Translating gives CASRSGNEKLFF.